This T cell receptor beta chain is drawn from a study of blood T cells in healthy people across ages. The wider study: There was about one barcoded beta molecule captured by template switching per two T cells.

Together with a sample-barcoded 5' primer, a J-beta primer mix was included in a second PCR lasting about 7 to 12 cycles. Each of the samples gave a minimum of 2.5 million paired-end reads that contained CDR3. TCRdb recomputed calls from the 5' RACE reads with MiXCR, one row per CDR3 protein. The sample shows roughly 410,000 distinct CDR3 sequences, 50% to 60% of them seen only once. This clonotype turned up a few times. The CDR3 runs to 13 residues. Germline-derived CDR1 and CDR2 are LGHNA and YNFKEQ. The germline V and J ends were trimmed by 0 bases and 7 bases, with 7 bases remaining between them. The amount of total RNA extracted per sample was at least 6 micrograms.

The TCR was taken from a man aged 60 to 75 in good health. The chain joins TRBV4-2 to TRBJ2-1; no clear D gene. Material for sequencing was blood. CDR3: CASSQDTKNEQFF. In nucleotides, the CDR3 is TGTGCCAGCAGCCAAGATACGAAGAATGAGCAGTTCTTC.